A selection of T cell receptor beta chains follows, all from one sample in a study of T cell changes during pregnancy in multiple sclerosis. Libraries were prepared by immunoSEQ multiplex PCR; TCRdb keeps only in-frame clonotypes and omits some of them. Of roughly 100,000 clones detected, approximately 92% appear once; the ten largest clones hold 2.5% to 3.5%. The source was peripheral blood, collected in the second trimester of pregnancy. The receptors here all came from a female donor with multiple sclerosis, enrolled in a pregnancy study. Both conserved end residues are part of each CDR3. The D gene is left open where the match is weak. Some rows have no size entry. The others give once, few or many, or a class for an expanded clone.

>TRBV10-3|.|TRBJ2-7|TRBD1
CAIGGTGLYEQYF
TGTGCCATCGGCGGGACAGGACTCTACGAGCAGTACTTC
>TRBV6-1|few|TRBJ2-7|TRBD1
CASSEGDRYEQYF
TGTGCCAGCAGCGAGGGGGACAGGTACGAGCAGTACTTC
>TRBV5-5|.|TRBJ2-3|.
CASRRVRTDTQYF
TGTGCCAGCAGGCGGGTAAGGACAGATACGCAGTATTTT
>TRBV5-6|.|TRBJ1-2|.
CASSLGPGGRSSYGYTF
TGTGCCAGCAGCTTGGGACCGGGGGGGCGGTCGTCCTATGGCTACACCTTC
>TRBV5-1|.|TRBJ2-3|.
CASSQQGASTDTQYF
TGCGCCAGCAGCCAACAGGGTGCTAGCACAGATACGCAGTATTTT
>TRBV7-9|once|TRBJ2-3|.
CASSLGVQPNTDTQYF
TGTGCCAGCAGCTTAGGGGTACAGCCGAATACAGATACGCAGTATTTT
>TRBV6-5|.|TRBJ2-2|TRBD2
CASSYPGLAGGELFF
TGTGCCAGCAGTTACCCGGGACTAGCGGGGGGGGAGCTGTTTTTT
>TRBV7-3|.|TRBJ2-1|.
CASSPPGGGGYNEQFF
TGTGCCAGCAGCCCCCCCGGAGGGGGCGGCTACAATGAGCAGTTCTTC
>TRBV7-6|.|TRBJ2-7|.
CASSLSGDSFYEQYF
TGTGCCAGCAGCTTATCGGGGGACTCATTCTACGAGCAGTACTTC
>TRBV10-3|.|TRBJ2-7|TRBD1
CAISAGTGLLSAQYF
TGTGCCATCAGTGCCGGGACAGGGCTTTTGAGTGCCCAGTACTTC
>TRBV5-1|once|TRBJ2-1|.
CASSLVQGHEQFF
TGCGCCAGCAGCTTGGTCCAGGGGCATGAGCAGTTCTTC
>TRBV27|.|TRBJ1-1|.
CASSGQNTEAFF
TGTGCCAGCAGTGGGCAAAACACTGAAGCTTTCTTT
>TRBV27|.|TRBJ2-7|.
CASSDGQPVGKEQYF
TGTGCCAGCAGTGACGGACAGCCGGTTGGGAAAGAGCAGTACTTC
>TRBV11-3|.|TRBJ2-1|.
CASSLEALDEQFF
TGTGCCAGCAGCTTGGAGGCTTTGGATGAGCAGTTCTTC
>TRBV28|once|TRBJ1-2|.
CASRTDSYGYTF
TGTGCCAGCAGGACAGATAGCTATGGCTACACCTTC
>TRBV18|.|TRBJ2-3|.
CASSPRKGGIADTQYF
TGTGCCAGCTCACCACGTAAGGGCGGGATAGCAGATACGCAGTATTTT
>TRBV9|.|TRBJ2-7|.
CASSRQSSYEQYF
TGTGCCAGCAGCAGACAGAGTTCCTACGAGCAGTACTTC
>TRBV28|once|TRBJ1-1|TRBD1
CASTLIGGQGVTEAFF
TGTGCCAGCACCTTGATTGGCGGGCAGGGGGTCACTGAAGCTTTCTTT
>TRBV19|.|TRBJ2-7|TRBD1
CASSSGQGRDEQYF
TGTGCCAGTAGTTCCGGACAGGGGAGGGACGAGCAGTACTTC
>TRBV13|.|TRBJ1-2|.
CASSQWGELNGYTF
TGTGCCAGCAGCCAGTGGGGGGAACTGAATGGCTACACCTTC
>TRBV7-8|.|TRBJ1-1|.
CASRTETEAFF
TGTGCCAGCAGGACTGAAACTGAAGCTTTCTTT
>TRBV27|.|TRBJ2-7|TRBD1
CASSSPGGRSSYEQYF
TGTGCCAGCAGTTCGCCAGGGGGTAGGAGCTCCTACGAGCAGTACTTC
>TRBV5-1|.|TRBJ2-7|TRBD1
CASSLEGTGRRYEQYF
TGCGCCAGCAGCTTGGAGGGGACAGGGAGGAGGTACGAGCAGTACTTC
>TRBV29-1|once|TRBJ2-3|.
CSLSAPPTDTQYF
TGCAGCCTTAGCGCCCCTCCCACAGATACGCAGTATTTT
>TRBV15|.|TRBJ2-5|TRBD2
CATGGLGQETQYF
TGTGCCACCGGGGGACTAGGCCAAGAGACCCAGTACTTC
>TRBV4-1|.|TRBJ2-7|.
CASSRGGSGSAYEQYF
TGCGCCAGCAGCCGAGGGGGCAGCGGGAGTGCCTACGAGCAGTACTTC
>TRBV27|.|TRBJ2-2|TRBD1
CASSPDRGGGTGELFF
TGTGCCAGCAGCCCAGACAGGGGAGGTGGAACCGGGGAGCTGTTTTTT
>TRBV5-4|.|TRBJ2-1|TRBD2
CASSLLAGGPHEQFF
TGTGCCAGCAGCTTATTAGCGGGAGGGCCCCATGAGCAGTTCTTC
>TRBV19|.|TRBJ2-2|.
CASSIRSSVGTGELFF
TGTGCCAGTAGTATCCGGTCTTCCGTCGGCACCGGGGAGCTGTTTTTT
>TRBV28|.|TRBJ1-5|.
CASSPLWGQVNQPQHF
TGTGCCAGCAGCCCATTATGGGGACAAGTAAATCAGCCCCAGCATTTT
>TRBV7-2|once|TRBJ2-4|TRBD2
CASSRMAGEFDIQYF
TGTGCCAGCAGCCGAATGGCGGGGGAATTTGACATTCAGTACTTC
>TRBV28|.|TRBJ2-5|.
CASSLPGRGASQYF
TGTGCCAGCAGTTTGCCAGGACGGGGAGCGTCCCAGTACTTC
>TRBV19|.|TRBJ2-1|TRBD2
CASSRLAGGNNEQFF
TGTGCCAGTAGTCGTCTAGCGGGAGGGAACAATGAGCAGTTCTTC
>TRBV18|.|TRBJ2-3|.
CASSPPRGMGTSTDTQYF
TGTGCCAGCTCACCCCCCAGGGGTATGGGAACTAGCACAGATACGCAGTATTTT
>TRBV11-2|.|TRBJ2-7|.
CASSLPVSYEQYF
TGTGCCAGCAGCTTACCAGTCTCCTACGAGCAGTACTTC
>TRBV28|.|TRBJ1-2|TRBD1
CASSPGTGWREGNYGYTF
TGTGCCAGCAGTCCCGGGACAGGGTGGCGGGAAGGCAACTATGGCTACACCTTC
>TRBV28|.|TRBJ2-2|TRBD2
CATSEGTSGRAAGELFF
TGTGCCACCTCCGAGGGGACTAGCGGGAGGGCGGCCGGGGAGCTGTTTTTT
>TRBV6-1|.|TRBJ2-7|.
CASSELAPRSYEQYF
TGTGCCAGCAGTGAACTAGCGCCGCGCTCCTACGAGCAGTACTTC
>TRBV19|.|TRBJ1-4|TRBD1
CASSSPGQGDEKLFF
TGTGCCAGTAGTAGTCCGGGACAGGGGGATGAAAAACTGTTTTTT
>TRBV14|.|TRBJ2-7|TRBD2
CASSPTELLAGVFGEQYF
TGTGCCAGCAGCCCAACGGAGCTACTAGCGGGAGTCTTTGGCGAGCAGTACTTC
>TRBV30|.|TRBJ1-2|.
CAWVLTENYGYTF
TGTGCCTGGGTTCTGACAGAGAACTATGGCTACACCTTC
>TRBV5-6|.|TRBJ2-1|.
CASSLVGSVGIGNEQFF
TGTGCCAGCAGCTTGGTCGGGAGTGTCGGTATAGGCAATGAGCAGTTCTTC
>TRBV5-1|.|TRBJ1-1|.
CASSLQGLRDTEAFF
TGCGCCAGCAGCTTGCAGGGGCTGAGGGACACTGAAGCTTTCTTT
>TRBV6-5|.|TRBJ2-2|TRBD2
CASSYLTSGRPGELFF
TGTGCCAGCAGTTACTTGACTAGCGGTCGCCCCGGGGAGCTGTTTTTT
>TRBV5-1|few|TRBJ2-2|TRBD1
CASSSTGGGNTGELFF
TGCGCCAGCAGCTCTACAGGGGGCGGAAACACCGGGGAGCTGTTTTTT
>TRBV30|.|TRBJ2-7|.
CAWSVSRRNEQYF
TGTGCCTGGAGTGTATCGCGGCGGAACGAGCAGTACTTC
>TRBV27|.|TRBJ2-5|.
CASSPLAAGQETQYF
TGTGCCAGCAGTCCTCTAGCCGCGGGCCAAGAGACCCAGTACTTC
>TRBV20-1|.|TRBJ2-1|.
CSATTSSLRFF
TGCAGTGCTACCACTAGTTCTCTTCGGTTCTTC
>TRBV28|.|TRBJ2-1|TRBD2
CASSPSLAGGASEFF
TGTGCCAGCAGTCCCTCCCTAGCGGGAGGGGCTTCGGAATTCTTC
>TRBV7-2|.|TRBJ2-7|TRBD1
CASSSNPGQGSYEQYF
TGTGCCAGCAGTTCGAACCCGGGACAGGGATCCTACGAGCAGTACTTC
>TRBV10-3|once|TRBJ2-7|TRBD1
CAIGSWDRGAYEQYF
TGTGCCATCGGGTCGTGGGACAGGGGAGCCTACGAGCAGTACTTC
>TRBV5-4|.|TRBJ2-1|TRBD2
CASSQRPGGFDEQFF
TGTGCCAGCAGCCAGCGGCCGGGAGGGTTCGATGAGCAGTTCTTC
>TRBV9|.|TRBJ1-1|.
CASSPPSRGTEAFF
TGTGCCAGCAGCCCCCCGAGTCGGGGCACTGAAGCTTTCTTT
>TRBV5-8|once|TRBJ2-1|TRBD1
CASSPWTGRSYNEQFF
TGTGCCAGCAGCCCTTGGACAGGGAGGTCGTACAATGAGCAGTTCTTC